These 17 T cell receptor beta chains originate from one sample sequenced in a study of blood T cells in healthy people across ages. The use of a sample-barcoded 5' primer and a J-beta primer mix characterized a second PCR of about 6 to 12 cycles. TCRdb itself ran the 5' RACE reads through MiXCR, one entry per CDR3 protein. The sample has fewer than 800,000 distinct CDR3 sequences, 20% to 25% seen once. These same records also appear under a second study, on T cells of mothers and their children.

The specimen sequenced was blood. Receptor source: a boy aged 5-17 years in good health.

This chain uses TRBV4-2 with TRBJ1-2; D is unclear. The CDR3 sequence is 15 residues long. Trimming removed 1 base from V and 2 bases from J, with 11 bases in between. The germline V gene has CDR1 LGHNA and CDR2 YNFKEQ. In DNA, the CDR3 is TGTGCCAGCAGCCAAGTTATCCCGGCCAACTATGGCTACACCTTC. Protein sequence: CASSQVIPANYGYTF.

The chain carries TRBV6-5 and TRBJ1-2; unclear D gene. Germline V gives CDR1 MNHEY, CDR2 SVGAGI. This CDR3 contains 15 residues. V was shortened by 9 bases and J by 4 bases, with 21 bases between the two germline ends. CDR3 in DNA: TGTGCCAGTACTCCCGGGAGAGGATTTTCCTATGGCTACACCTTC. Translated: CASTPGRGFSYGYTF.

With respect to this clonotype: Because it lacks the conserved phenylalanine or tryptophan at the end, this CDR3 is likely a read error. V and J are TRBV29-1 and TRBJ2-5; D might be TRBD2 (6 bases). CDR3 length equals 12 residues. Germline loops: CDR1 SQVTM, CDR2 ANQGSEA. Trimming stripped 3 bases from V and 2 bases from J, with 7 bases between. The CDR3 loop is CSVDGGQETQYL. The CDR3 nucleotides are TGCAGCGTTGATGGGGGGCAAGAGACCCAGTACCTC.

This chain links TRBV7-2 with TRBJ2-7; D ambiguous. Between the trimmed V and J ends, which lost 5 bases and 3 bases, there was a span of 11 bases. The CDR3 spans 13 residues. Germline lookup yields CDR1 SGHTA and CDR2 FQGNSA. This chain's CDR3 is CASSPNPLYEQYF. The CDR3 coding sequence is TGTGCCAGCAGCCCGAACCCCCTCTACGAGCAGTACTTC. The variable domain in full, completed from reference TRBV7-2 and TRBJ2-7, reads GAGVSQSPSNKVTEKGKDVELRCDPISGHTALYWYRQSLGQGLEFLIYFQGNSAPDKSGLPSDRFSAERTGGSVSTLTIQRTQQEDSAVYLCASSPNPLYEQYFGPGTRLTVT.

V and J are TRBV4-1 and TRBJ2-1; D is unclear. The CDR3 has 13 amino acids. Germline V CDR1 and CDR2: MGHRA, YSYEKL. V was shortened by 1 base and J by 9 bases, with 10 bases between the two germline ends. CDR3 protein: CASSQGSGFEQFF. The CDR3 DNA reads TGCGCCAGCAGCCAAGGTTCCGGCTTTGAGCAGTTCTTC.

The gene calls are TRBV28 and TRBJ2-1, with D possibly matching TRBD2 (6 bases). CDR1 is MDHEN and CDR2 is SYDVKM in the germline V gene. The CDR3 loop spans 15 amino acids. V lost 5 bases and J 7 bases, leaving 18 bases between the germline ends. CDR3 sequence: CASSPDPYGGNEQFF. For the CDR3, the DNA is TGTGCCAGCAGTCCAGACCCTTACGGGGGTAATGAGCAGTTCTTC.

A few counts support this clonotype. The chain couples TRBV10-3 to TRBJ2-7; 7 bases line up with TRBD1. The V gene's germline CDR1 is ENHRY and CDR2 SYGVKD. With 4 bases clipped from V and 5 bases from J, the junction kept 11 bases outside the gene matches. The CDR3 consists of 15 residues. CDR3: CAISATGATINEQYF. The CDR3 DNA reads TGTGCCATCAGTGCTACAGGGGCCACCATTAACGAGCAGTACTTC.

This clonotype was picked up a small number of times. The chain couples TRBV7-2 to TRBJ1-2; D may be TRBD1 (5 bases). V gave up 0 bases and J gave up 2 bases, with 13 bases separating them. The CDR3 loop spans 16 amino acids. Germline lookup yields CDR1 SGHTA and CDR2 FQGNSA. CDR3 DNA: TGTGCCAGCAGCTTAGCAGGCGGGGAGGGGAACTATGGCTACACCTTC. This sequence encodes CASSLAGGEGNYGYTF.

The chain combines TRBV7-8 with TRBJ2-7; D possibly corresponds to TRBD1 (6 bases). The CDR3 is 14 residues long. V lost 2 bases, J lost 4 bases, and 12 bases lay in between. Germline assignment: CDR1 SGHVS and CDR2 FQNEAQ. The CDR3 region is CASSLRETGYEQYF. CDR3 DNA sequence: TGTGCCAGCAGCTTAAGGGAGACAGGATACGAGCAGTACTTC.

This clonotype was detected a few times. J is TRBJ1-4 and V is TRBV15; tentatively, D is TRBD1 (6 bases). From germline, CDR1 is LNHNV and CDR2 YYDKDF (reference sequence). There are 13 residues in the CDR3. V gave up 5 bases and J gave up 10 bases, with 14 bases separating them. The DNA of the CDR3 is TGTGCCACCAGCCAGCCGGGGGCGAGAAAACTGTTTTTT. As protein: CATSQPGARKLFF. The complete variable domain, with remaining parts taken from reference TRBV15 and TRBJ1-4, reads DAMVIQNPRYQVTQFGKPVTLSCSQTLNHNVMYWYQQKSSQAPKLLFHYYDKDFNNEADTPDNFQSRRPNTSFCFLDIRSPGLGDTAMYLCATSQPGARKLFFGSGTQLSVL.

CDR3 nucleotides: TGTGCCAGCAGCTTAGTTCCAGGGAACACTGAAGCTTTCTTT. Translated: CASSLVPGNTEAFF. The chain uses TRBV11-2 and TRBJ1-1; no reliable D call. V was clipped by 1 base and J by 1 base, with 7 bases between them. Germline V gene data show CDR1 as SGHAT and CDR2 as FQNNGV. This CDR3 contains 14 residues.

This clonotype was recorded a few times. J is TRBJ1-2 and V is TRBV29-1; 7 bases match TRBD1. V lost 6 bases, J lost 12 bases, and 10 bases stayed unmatched. The CDR3 is 11 residues long. Looked up from germline, CDR1 is SQVTM and CDR2 is ANQGSEA. For the CDR3, the DNA is TGCAGCGTCCAGGGGGGCCTTACCAACACCTTC. Residues: CSVQGGLTNTF.

Only a few counts were recorded for this clonotype. The rearrangement uses TRBV14 and TRBJ2-5; 8 bases map to TRBD1. The tail of the sequence fits TRBJ2-1 better, so the J call may be wrong. This CDR3 spans 14 amino acids. Germline CDR1 is SGHDN and CDR2 is FVKESK. In DNA, the CDR3 is TGTGCCAGCAGGCTCAGGGGGCGCGGCAATGAGCAGTTCTTC. Translating gives CASRLRGRGNEQFF.

V is TRBV2 and J is TRBJ2-2; 8 nucleotides match TRBD1. The V gene's germline CDR1 is SNHLY and CDR2 FYNNEI. The CDR3 contains 15 residues. The V segment lost 6 bases and the J segment 4 bases; nucleotides outside the gene matches: 7. The chain's CDR3 is CASSVPTGGTGELFF. DNA of the CDR3: TGTGCCAGCAGCGTACCTACAGGGGGCACCGGGGAGCTGTTTTTT.

Regarding this clonotype: A junction boundary mismatches the germline segment, possibly from a read error. J is TRBJ1-4 and V is TRBV4-3; no definite D call. There are 16 residues in the CDR3. In germline, CDR1 is LGHNA, CDR2 YSLEER. DNA for the CDR3: TGCGCCAGCAGGCAAGAACTCGGCGAGTTGAATGAAAAACTGTTTTTT. Its protein product is CASRQELGELNEKLFF.

The chain has TRBV28 and TRBJ1-6; D is perhaps TRBD1 (6 bases). There are 17 residues in the CDR3. Trimming took off 0 bases at V and 0 bases at J, with 9 bases between the two ends. CDR1 and CDR2 from the germline V gene are MDHEN and SYDVKM. CDR3 nucleotides: TGTGCCAGCAGTTTATGGGACAGAAGCTCCTATAATTCACCCCTCCACTTT. The encoded protein is CASSLWDRSSYNSPLHF.

The genes are TRBV27 and TRBJ2-5; TRBD1 agrees at 7 bases. This CDR3 spans 14 amino acids. Germline CDR1 reads MNHEY; CDR2 reads SMNVEV (reference sequence). With 4 bases clipped from V and 5 bases from J, the junction kept 7 bases outside the gene matches. Here the CDR3 reads CASSSKTGLETQYF. The DNA for the CDR3 is TGTGCCAGCAGTTCCAAGACAGGGCTGGAGACCCAGTACTTC.